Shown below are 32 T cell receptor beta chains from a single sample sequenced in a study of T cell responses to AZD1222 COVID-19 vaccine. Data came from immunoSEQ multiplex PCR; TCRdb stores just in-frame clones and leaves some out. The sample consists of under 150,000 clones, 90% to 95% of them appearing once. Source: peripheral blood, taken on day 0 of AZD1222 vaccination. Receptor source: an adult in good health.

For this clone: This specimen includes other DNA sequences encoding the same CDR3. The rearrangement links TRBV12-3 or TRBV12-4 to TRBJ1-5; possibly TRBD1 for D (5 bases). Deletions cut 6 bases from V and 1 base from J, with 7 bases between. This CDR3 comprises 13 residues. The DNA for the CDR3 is TGTGCCAGCAGCAGGACAAGCAATCAGCCCCAGCATTTT. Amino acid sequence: CASSRTSNQPQHF.

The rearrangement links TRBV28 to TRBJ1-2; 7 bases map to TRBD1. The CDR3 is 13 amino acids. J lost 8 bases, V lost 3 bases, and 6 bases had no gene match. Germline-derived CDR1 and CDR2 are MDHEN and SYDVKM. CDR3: CASSFEGARGYTF. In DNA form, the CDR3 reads TGTGCCAGCAGTTTTGAGGGGGCGAGGGGCTACACCTTC.

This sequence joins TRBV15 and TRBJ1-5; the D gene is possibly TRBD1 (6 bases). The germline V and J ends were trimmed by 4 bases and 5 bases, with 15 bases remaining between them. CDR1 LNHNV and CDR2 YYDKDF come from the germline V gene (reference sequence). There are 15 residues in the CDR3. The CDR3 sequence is CATSTSLQGYQPQHF. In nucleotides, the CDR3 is TGTGCCACCAGCACCTCATTACAGGGTTATCAGCCCCAGCATTTT.

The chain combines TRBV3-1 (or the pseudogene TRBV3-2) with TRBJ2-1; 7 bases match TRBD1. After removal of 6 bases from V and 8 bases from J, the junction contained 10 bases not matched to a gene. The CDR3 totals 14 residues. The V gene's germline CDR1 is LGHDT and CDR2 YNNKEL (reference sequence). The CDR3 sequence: CASRLQGMVDEQFF. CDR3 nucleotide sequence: TGTGCCAGCAGATTACAGGGGATGGTCGATGAGCAGTTCTTC.

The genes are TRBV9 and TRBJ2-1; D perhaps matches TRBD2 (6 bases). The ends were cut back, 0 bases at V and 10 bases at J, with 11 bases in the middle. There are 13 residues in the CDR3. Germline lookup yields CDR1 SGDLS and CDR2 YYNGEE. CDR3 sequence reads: CASSVGGAREQFF. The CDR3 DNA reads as TGTGCCAGCAGCGTAGGCGGGGCCCGGGAGCAGTTCTTC.

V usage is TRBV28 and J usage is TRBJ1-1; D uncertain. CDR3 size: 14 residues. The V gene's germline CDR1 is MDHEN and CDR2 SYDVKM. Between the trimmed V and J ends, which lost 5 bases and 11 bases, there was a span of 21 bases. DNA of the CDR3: TGTGCCAGCAGTGCCGGTCCGCGGATCTCTCTGGCTTTCTTT. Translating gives CASSAGPRISLAFF.

The CDR3 DNA reads TGTGCCAGCAGCCGCGGACAGGGAGGAATTGGCTACACCTTC. This sequence encodes CASSRGQGGIGYTF. This sequence joins TRBV6-5 and TRBJ1-2; 8 positions match TRBD1. The trim removed 6 bases at V and 7 bases at J, leaving 10 bases unmatched. The CDR3 runs 14 residues. CDR1 MNHEY and CDR2 SVGAGI come from the germline V gene.

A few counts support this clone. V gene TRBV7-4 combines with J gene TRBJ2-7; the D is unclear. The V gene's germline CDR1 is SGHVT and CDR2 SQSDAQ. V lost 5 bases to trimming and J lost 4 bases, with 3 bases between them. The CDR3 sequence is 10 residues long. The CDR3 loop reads CASSAYEQYF. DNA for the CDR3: TGTGCCAGCAGCGCGTACGAGCAGTACTTC.

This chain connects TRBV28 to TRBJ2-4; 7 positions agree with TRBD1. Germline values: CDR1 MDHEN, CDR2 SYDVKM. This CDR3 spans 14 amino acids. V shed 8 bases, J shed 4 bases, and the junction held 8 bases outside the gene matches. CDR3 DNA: TGTGCCAGCGCCCGGCAGGGGGTTAAAAACATTCAGTACTTC. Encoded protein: CASARQGVKNIQYF.

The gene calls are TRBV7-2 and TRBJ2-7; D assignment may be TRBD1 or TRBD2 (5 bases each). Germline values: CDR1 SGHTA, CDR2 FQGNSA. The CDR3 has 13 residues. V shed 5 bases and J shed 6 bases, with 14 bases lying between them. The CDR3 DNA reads TGTGCCAGCAGCCCAGGGACCTTGCCCGAGCAGTACTTC. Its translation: CASSPGTLPEQYF.

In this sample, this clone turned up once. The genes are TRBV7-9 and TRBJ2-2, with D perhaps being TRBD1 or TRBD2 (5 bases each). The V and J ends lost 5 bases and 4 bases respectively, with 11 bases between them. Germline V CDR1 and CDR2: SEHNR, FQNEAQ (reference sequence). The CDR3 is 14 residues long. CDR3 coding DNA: TGTGCCAGCAGCCCATGGGACCGCACCGGGGAGCTGTTTTTT. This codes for CASSPWDRTGELFF.

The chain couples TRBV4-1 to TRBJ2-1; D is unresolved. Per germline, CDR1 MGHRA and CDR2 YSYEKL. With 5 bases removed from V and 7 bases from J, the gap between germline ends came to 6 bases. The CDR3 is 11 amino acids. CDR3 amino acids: CASSEVNEQFF. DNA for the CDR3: TGCGCCAGCAGCGAGGTGAATGAGCAGTTCTTC.

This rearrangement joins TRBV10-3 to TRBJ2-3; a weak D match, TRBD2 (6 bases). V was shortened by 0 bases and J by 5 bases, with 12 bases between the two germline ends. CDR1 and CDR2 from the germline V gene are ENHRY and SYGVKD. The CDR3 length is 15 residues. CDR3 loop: CAISESVGSKDTQYF. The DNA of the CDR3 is TGTGCCATCAGTGAGTCGGTCGGGAGTAAAGATACGCAGTATTTT.

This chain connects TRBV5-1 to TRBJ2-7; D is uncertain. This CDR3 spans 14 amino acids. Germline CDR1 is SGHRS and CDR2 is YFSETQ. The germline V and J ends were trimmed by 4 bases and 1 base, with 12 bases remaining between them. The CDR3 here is CASSQEPPSYEQYF. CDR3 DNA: TGCGCCAGCAGCCAAGAACCCCCATCCTACGAGCAGTACTTC.

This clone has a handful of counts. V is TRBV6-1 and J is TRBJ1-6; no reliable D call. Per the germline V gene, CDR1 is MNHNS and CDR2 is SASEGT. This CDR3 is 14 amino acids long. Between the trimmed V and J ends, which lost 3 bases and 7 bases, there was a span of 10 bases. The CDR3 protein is CASSERGINSPLHF. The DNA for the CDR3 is TGTGCCAGCAGTGAGCGGGGAATCAATTCACCCCTCCACTTT.

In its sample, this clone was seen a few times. CDR3 region: CASQTRDRVNEGTEAFF. The CDR3 DNA sequence: TGTGCCAGCCAAACCAGGGACAGGGTAAACGAGGGCACTGAAGCTTTCTTT. This chain connects TRBV21-1 to TRBJ1-1; TRBD1, as called in the table, went unchecked against the DNA. TRBV21-1 is shown as a pseudogene. The CDR3 sequence is 17 residues long.

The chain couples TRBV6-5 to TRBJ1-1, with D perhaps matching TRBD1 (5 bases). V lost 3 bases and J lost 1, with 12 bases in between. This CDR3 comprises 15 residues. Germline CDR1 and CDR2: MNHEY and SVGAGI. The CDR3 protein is CASSYGDRGNTEAFF. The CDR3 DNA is TGTGCCAGCAGTTATGGAGACAGAGGGAACACTGAAGCTTTCTTT.

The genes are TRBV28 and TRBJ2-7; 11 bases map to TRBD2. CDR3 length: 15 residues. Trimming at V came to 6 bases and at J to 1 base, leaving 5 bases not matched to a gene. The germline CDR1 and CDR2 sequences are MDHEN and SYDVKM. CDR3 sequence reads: CASRLGTSGSYEQYF. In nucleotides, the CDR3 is TGTGCCAGCAGGTTGGGGACTAGCGGATCCTACGAGCAGTACTTC.

CDR3 region: CASSRGQVTYYGYTF. CDR3 DNA: TGTGCCAGTAGCCGGGGACAGGTAACCTACTATGGCTACACCTTC. The chain recombines TRBV19 with TRBJ1-2, with 8 bases matching TRBD1. Germline lookup yields CDR1 LNHDA and CDR2 SQIVND (reference sequence). V was pared by 6 bases and J by 3 bases, with 9 bases of the junction left unmatched. The CDR3 extends over 15 amino acids.

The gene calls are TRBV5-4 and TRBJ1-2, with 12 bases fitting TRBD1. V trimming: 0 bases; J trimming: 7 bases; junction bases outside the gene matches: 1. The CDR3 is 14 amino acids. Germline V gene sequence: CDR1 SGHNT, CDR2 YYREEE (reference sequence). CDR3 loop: CASSLAGQGAGYTF. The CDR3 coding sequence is TGTGCCAGCAGCTTGGCGGGACAGGGGGCTGGCTACACCTTC.

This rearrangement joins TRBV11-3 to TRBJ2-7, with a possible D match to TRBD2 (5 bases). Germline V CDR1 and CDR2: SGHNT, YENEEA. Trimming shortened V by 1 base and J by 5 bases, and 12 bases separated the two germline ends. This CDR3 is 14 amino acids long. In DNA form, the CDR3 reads TGTGCCAGCAGCTTAGTAGGACCCGGGAACGAGCAGTACTTC. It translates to CASSLVGPGNEQYF.

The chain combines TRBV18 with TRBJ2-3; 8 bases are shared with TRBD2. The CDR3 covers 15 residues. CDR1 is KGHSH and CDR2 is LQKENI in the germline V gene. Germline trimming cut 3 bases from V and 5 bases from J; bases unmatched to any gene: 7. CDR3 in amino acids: CASSPTVAGQDTQYF. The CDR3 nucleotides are TGTGCCAGCTCACCTACGGTAGCGGGACAAGATACGCAGTATTTT.

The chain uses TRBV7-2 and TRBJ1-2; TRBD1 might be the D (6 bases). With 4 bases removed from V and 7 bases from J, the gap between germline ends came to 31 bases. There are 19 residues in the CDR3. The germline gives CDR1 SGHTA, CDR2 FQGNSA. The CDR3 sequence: CASSSGLRAQRQVPLGYTF. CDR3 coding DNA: TGTGCCAGCAGCTCGGGGCTCCGGGCGCAGAGACAGGTCCCTCTTGGCTACACCTTC. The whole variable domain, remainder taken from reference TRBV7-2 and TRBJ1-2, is GAGVSQSPSNKVTEKGKDVELRCDPISGHTALYWYRQSLGQGLEFLIYFQGNSAPDKSGLPSDRFSAERTGGSVSTLTIQRTQQEDSAVYLCASSSGLRAQRQVPLGYTFGSGTRLTVV.

CDR3 sequence reads: CASSSGQGVSQPQHF. In DNA form, the CDR3 reads TGTGCCAGCAGTTCGGGACAGGGGGTGAGTCAGCCCCAGCATTTT. The rearrangement uses TRBV6-5 and TRBJ1-5; 11 bases are shared with TRBD1. The CDR3 sequence is 15 residues long. In germline, CDR1 is MNHEY, CDR2 SVGAGI. After removal of 4 bases from V and 6 bases from J, the junction contained 5 bases not matched to a gene.

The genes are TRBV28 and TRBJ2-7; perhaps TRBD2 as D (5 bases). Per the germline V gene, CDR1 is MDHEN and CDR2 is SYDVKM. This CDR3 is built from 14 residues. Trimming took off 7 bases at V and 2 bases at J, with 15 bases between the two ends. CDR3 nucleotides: TGTGCCAGCATCGGTCAGCGGCAAACCTACGAGCAGTACTTC. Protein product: CASIGQRQTYEQYF.

This CDR3 reads CASSPRWGQSHEQFF. In DNA, the CDR3 is TGTGCCAGCAGCCCAAGATGGGGCCAGTCGCATGAGCAGTTCTTC. The V and J genes are TRBV4-2 and TRBJ2-1, with D maybe TRBD1 (5 bases). Trimming removed 4 bases at V and 8 bases at J, with 18 bases between. The CDR3 covers 15 residues. CDR1 is LGHNA, CDR2 YNFKEQ, per germline.

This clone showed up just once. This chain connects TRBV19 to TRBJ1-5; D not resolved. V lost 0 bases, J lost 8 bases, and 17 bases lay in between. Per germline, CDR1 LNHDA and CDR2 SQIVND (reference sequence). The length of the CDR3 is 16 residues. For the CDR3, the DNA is TGTGCCAGTAGTATAGATCGAGGTGCAACCCTTAAGCCCCAGCATTTT. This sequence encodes CASSIDRGATLKPQHF. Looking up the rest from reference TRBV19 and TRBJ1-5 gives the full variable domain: DGGITQSPKYLFRKEGQNVTLSCEQNLNHDAMYWYRQDPGQGLRLIYYSQIVNDFQKGDIAEGYSVSREKKESFPLTVTSAQKNPTAFYLCASSIDRGATLKPQHFGDGTRLSIL.

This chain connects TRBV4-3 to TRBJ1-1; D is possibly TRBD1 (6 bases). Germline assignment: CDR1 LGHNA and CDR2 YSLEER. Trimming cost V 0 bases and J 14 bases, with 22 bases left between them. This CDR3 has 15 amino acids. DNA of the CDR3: TGCGCCAGCAGCCAAGATGGCTCCACAGGGCGCCAAGGGTTCTTT. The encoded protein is CASSQDGSTGRQGFF.

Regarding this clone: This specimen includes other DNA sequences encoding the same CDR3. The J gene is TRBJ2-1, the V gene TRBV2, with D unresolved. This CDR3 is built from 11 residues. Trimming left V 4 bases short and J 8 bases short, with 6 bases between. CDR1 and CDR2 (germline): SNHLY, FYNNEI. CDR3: CASSAGYEQFF. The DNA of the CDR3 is TGTGCCAGCAGTGCAGGATATGAGCAGTTCTTC.

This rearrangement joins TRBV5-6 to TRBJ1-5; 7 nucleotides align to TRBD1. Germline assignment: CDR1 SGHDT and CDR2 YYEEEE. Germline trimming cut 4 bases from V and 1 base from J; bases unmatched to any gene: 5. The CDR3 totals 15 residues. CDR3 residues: CASSRAGGSNQPQHF. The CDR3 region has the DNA TGTGCCAGCAGCCGGGCAGGGGGAAGCAATCAGCCCCAGCATTTT.

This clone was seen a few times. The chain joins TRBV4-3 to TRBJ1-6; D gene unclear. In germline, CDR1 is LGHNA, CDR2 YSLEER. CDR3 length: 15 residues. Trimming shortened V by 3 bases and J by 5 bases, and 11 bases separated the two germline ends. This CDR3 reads CASSHTQDHNSPLHF. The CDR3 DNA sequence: TGCGCCAGCAGCCATACTCAAGATCATAATTCACCCCTCCACTTT.

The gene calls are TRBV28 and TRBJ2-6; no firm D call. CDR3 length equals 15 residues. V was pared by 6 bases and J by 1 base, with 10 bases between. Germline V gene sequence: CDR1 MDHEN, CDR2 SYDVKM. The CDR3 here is CASSFLLSGANVLTF. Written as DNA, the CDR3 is TGTGCCAGCAGCTTCCTCCTATCTGGGGCCAACGTCCTGACTTTC.